The 18 T cell receptor beta chains given below trace back to one sample, sequenced in a study of T cells after yellow fever vaccination. Via MiXCR, TCRdb re-called the 5' RACE reads, giving one row per CDR3 protein. This sample has around 350,000 distinct CDR3 sequences, with around a tenth found just once. The source material was PBMCs, sampled on the day of the first yellow fever vaccination. Every receptor here comes from a man aged 18 to 29 who received the YFV17D yellow fever vaccine.

This clonotype was seen many times. The V and J genes are TRBV18 and TRBJ1-1; 7 nucleotides match TRBD1. The V gene's germline CDR1 is KGHSH and CDR2 LQKENI. Losses at the gene ends were 4 bases for V and 7 bases for J; bases not matched to a gene: 9. This CDR3 contains 14 residues. The CDR3 nucleotides are TGTGCCAGCTCACTTACGACAGGGTCGGGTGAAGCTTTCTTT. It encodes CASSLTTGSGEAFF.

The rearrangement links TRBV29-1 to TRBJ2-4; the match to TRBD2 covers 7 bases. The CDR3 is 12 amino acids. CDR1 and CDR2 (germline): SQVTM, ANQGSEA. Trimming cost V 4 bases and J 8 bases; bases outside gene matches: 5. CDR3 residues: CSVGVTSHIQYF. CDR3 nucleotides: TGCAGCGTTGGGGTGACTAGCCACATTCAGTACTTC. Full variable domain (outside the CDR3, taken from reference TRBV29-1 and TRBJ2-4): SAVISQKPSRDICQRGTSLTIQCQVDSQVTMMFWYRQQPGQSLTLIATANQGSEATYESGFVIDKFPISRPNLTFSTLTVSNMSPEDSSIYLCSVGVTSHIQYFGAGTRLSVL.

The rearrangement links TRBV14 to TRBJ2-1; 10 bases line up with TRBD2. Germline values: CDR1 SGHDN, CDR2 FVKESK. J was trimmed by 6 bases and V by 4 bases; bases with no gene match: 3. The CDR3 consists of 14 residues. CDR3 DNA: TGTGCCAGCAGCCCCCGGACTAGCGGCAATGAGCAGTTCTTC. It yields the protein CASSPRTSGNEQFF.

This sequence joins TRBV3-1 and TRBJ2-2; TRBD2 is a possible D gene (5 bases). Trimming left V 0 bases short and J 7 bases short, with 21 bases between. The CDR3 has 18 amino acids. Germline CDR1 reads LGHDT; CDR2 reads YNNKEL (reference sequence). CDR3 nucleotides: TGTGCCAGCAGCCAAGACGTCCCGGGGAAGCCGCAGTTCGGGGAGCTGTTTTTT. It is translated as CASSQDVPGKPQFGELFF.

This clonotype was picked up a small number of times. The genes are TRBV14 and TRBJ1-2, with TRBD1 matching 7 bases. Germline assignment: CDR1 SGHDN and CDR2 FVKESK. Unmatched junction bases numbered 6, after V lost 3 bases and J lost 2 bases. CDR3 length: 15 amino acids. As DNA, the CDR3 is TGTGCCAGCAGCCAGAGGACAGGTGAAAACTATGGCTACACCTTC. Protein: CASSQRTGENYGYTF.

This chain connects TRBV6-4 to TRBJ2-1, with unresolved D. This CDR3 contains 12 residues. In germline, CDR1 is MRHNA, CDR2 SNTAGT. V gave up 1 base and J gave up 10 bases, with 8 bases separating them. The CDR3, as DNA: TGTGCCAGCAGTGACTTAATAGGGGAGCAGTTCTTC. Its translation is CASSDLIGEQFF.

This clonotype showed up many times. The chain combines TRBV12-3 or TRBV12-4 with TRBJ1-4; D is unclear. The CDR3 covers 14 residues. The V and J ends lost 6 bases and 5 bases respectively, with 13 bases between them. As DNA, the CDR3 is TGTGCCAGCAGCACATATACACGGAATGAAAAACTGTTTTTT. Amino acid sequence: CASSTYTRNEKLFF.

The V call is TRBV12-3 or TRBV12-4, the J call TRBJ1-5; maybe TRBD1 (5 bases). This CDR3 has 15 amino acids. The V and J ends lost 5 bases and 0 bases respectively, with 11 bases between them. The CDR3 is CASSNRQNSNQPQHF. CDR3 nucleotide sequence: TGTGCCAGCAGTAATCGACAGAATAGCAATCAGCCCCAGCATTTT.

The rearrangement uses TRBV4-1 and TRBJ2-2; D is uncertain. Trimming took 4 bases from V and 9 from J, leaving 21 bases between them. The CDR3 sequence is 16 residues long. CDR1 and CDR2 from the germline V gene are MGHRA and YSYEKL. The CDR3 nucleotides are TGCGCCAGCAGCCGCTGGGTGGGGATTGCTACCAGGGAGCTGTTTTTT. This codes for CASSRWVGIATRELFF.

The sample holds a few counts of this clonotype. The rearrangement uses TRBV9 and TRBJ2-3; 9 bases align to TRBD1. Trimming at V came to 2 bases and at J to 4 bases, leaving 5 bases not matched to a gene. CDR3 length: 15 amino acids. Per germline, CDR1 SGDLS and CDR2 YYNGEE. The CDR3: CASSVPGTGPDTQYF. In nucleotides, the CDR3 is TGTGCCAGCAGCGTTCCCGGGACAGGGCCAGATACGCAGTATTTT.

This clonotype came up a few times. V gene TRBV18 combines with J gene TRBJ2-1; 11 bases are a match to TRBD2. Per the germline V gene, CDR1 is KGHSH and CDR2 is LQKENI. The CDR3 is 18 amino acids. The trim removed 1 base at V and 7 bases at J, leaving 12 bases unmatched. CDR3: CASSPLALLAGAENEQFF. Written as DNA, the CDR3 is TGTGCCAGCTCACCACTCGCACTACTAGCGGGGGCGGAGAATGAGCAGTTCTTC.

This clonotype was seen more than once but under ten times. The chain recombines TRBV27 with TRBJ1-1, with 7 bases lining up with TRBD1. The CDR3 is 16 amino acids. Germline CDR1 is MNHEY and CDR2 is SMNVEV (reference sequence). J lost 0 bases, V lost 7 bases, and 11 bases had no gene match. CDR3 DNA: TGTGCCAGCAACCTCATCCCGGGACAGATGAACACTGAAGCTTTCTTT. It encodes CASNLIPGQMNTEAFF.

The genes are TRBV7-8 and TRBJ2-2; D gene unclear. The CDR3 is made up of 15 amino acids. V shed 5 bases and J shed 6 bases, with 16 bases lying between them. The V gene's germline CDR1 is SGHVS and CDR2 FQNEAQ. CDR3 DNA sequence: TGTGCCAGCAGCGCCCGATGGCAGAGCGCCGGGGAGCTGTTTTTT. It is translated as CASSARWQSAGELFF.

This sequence joins TRBV6-5 and TRBJ2-1; maybe TRBD1 (5 bases). Trimming pared 2 bases from V and 7 bases from J, leaving 18 bases between. The V gene's germline CDR1 is MNHEY and CDR2 SVGAGI. CDR3 length equals 16 residues. The CDR3 reads CASSYVRAGFGNEQFF. CDR3 DNA sequence: TGTGCCAGCAGTTACGTCAGGGCAGGGTTTGGTAATGAGCAGTTCTTC.

The chain is built from TRBV6-1 and TRBJ1-1, with D possibly TRBD1 on 5 matching bases. Per the germline V gene, CDR1 is MNHNS and CDR2 is SASEGT. The CDR3 runs 13 residues. V dropped 8 bases and J dropped 7 bases, with 17 bases sitting between them. The CDR3 region is CASGAGPHFEAFF. In nucleotides, the CDR3 is TGTGCCAGCGGGGCAGGGCCCCATTTTGAAGCTTTCTTT.

The CDR3 sequence is CASSPGLLSEAFF. CDR3 nucleotides: TGTGCCAGCAGCCCGGGGCTCCTCTCTGAAGCTTTCTTT. The rearrangement links TRBV7-2 to TRBJ1-1, with D possibly matching TRBD1 (5 bases). V gave up 5 bases and J gave up 6 bases, with 13 bases separating them. The CDR3 runs to 13 residues. Per the germline V gene, CDR1 is SGHTA and CDR2 is FQGNSA. Using reference TRBV7-2 and TRBJ1-1 for the parts outside the CDR3, the full variable domain is GAGVSQSPSNKVTEKGKDVELRCDPISGHTALYWYRQSLGQGLEFLIYFQGNSAPDKSGLPSDRFSAERTGGSVSTLTIQRTQQEDSAVYLCASSPGLLSEAFFGQGTRLTVV.

The chain links TRBV11-2 to TRBJ2-3; D remains ambiguous. This CDR3 is built from 13 residues. The germline V and J ends were trimmed by 0 bases and 7 bases, with 8 bases remaining between them. The V gene's germline CDR1 is SGHAT and CDR2 FQNNGV. CDR3 in amino acids: CASSLDLRNTQYF. The CDR3 nucleotides read TGTGCCAGCAGCTTAGATCTGAGGAATACGCAGTATTTT.

In DNA form, the CDR3 reads TGTGCCAGCTCACCACGGCGGCGGGGGAGGTCCTACAATGAGCAGTTCTTC. Encoded protein: CASSPRRRGRSYNEQFF. The chain uses TRBV18 and TRBJ2-1; TRBD2 agrees at 7 bases. Germline V gene sequence: CDR1 KGHSH, CDR2 LQKENI. CDR3 length: 17 amino acids. Germline trimming cut 1 base from V and 1 base from J; bases unmatched to any gene: 7.